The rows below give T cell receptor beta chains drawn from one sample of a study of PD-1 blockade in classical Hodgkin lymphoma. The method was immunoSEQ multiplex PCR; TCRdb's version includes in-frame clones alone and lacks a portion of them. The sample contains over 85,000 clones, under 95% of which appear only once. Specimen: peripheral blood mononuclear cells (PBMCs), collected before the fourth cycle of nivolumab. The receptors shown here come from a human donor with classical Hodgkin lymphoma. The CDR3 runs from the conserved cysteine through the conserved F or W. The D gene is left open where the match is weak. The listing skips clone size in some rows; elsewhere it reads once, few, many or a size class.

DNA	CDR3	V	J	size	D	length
TGTGCCAGCAGCTCCCGACTAGGCTACGAGCAGTACTTC	CASSSRLGYEQYF	TRBV21-1	TRBJ2-7	.	.	13
TGTGCCAGCAGCCAACTATCAGCTGGACTAGCGAGAGACGAAGAGACCCAGTACTTC	CASSQLSAGLARDEETQYF	TRBV16	TRBJ2-5	.	TRBD2	19
TGTGCCAGTTCCAAAGGACACGGCTCTGGGGCCAACGTCCTGACTTTC	CASSKGHGSGANVLTF	TRBV19	TRBJ2-6	.	.	16
TGTGCCAGCAGCGGGGACAGGGAGGACAATGAGCAGTTCTTC	CASSGDREDNEQFF	TRBV9	TRBJ2-1	.	TRBD1	14
TGTGCCATCAGTGAGCAGGGGATCTATGGCTACACCTTC	CAISEQGIYGYTF	TRBV10-3	TRBJ1-2	.	.	13
TGTGCCAGCAGCGCCCTCGGTGGATTCAATGAGCAGTTCTTC	CASSALGGFNEQFF	TRBV9	TRBJ2-1	.	.	14
TGTGCCAGCAGCCCGAGGGCAGGGGGCGTATGGACAGATACGCAGTATTTT	CASSPRAGGVWTDTQYF	TRBV9	TRBJ2-3	.	TRBD1	17
TGTGCCAGCAGTTTGGACGGGGGGGCGAACACTGAAGCTTTCTTT	CASSLDGGANTEAFF	TRBV27	TRBJ1-1	.	.	15
TGTGCCAGCAGCTCCGGATTGGGGTCGGGCCCTGGCTACACCTTC	CASSSGLGSGPGYTF	TRBV6-1	TRBJ1-2	once	.	15
TGTGCCAGCAGCACCGGGACCGCCTATGGCTACACCTTC	CASSTGTAYGYTF	TRBV5-5	TRBJ1-2	.	.	13
TGTGCCAGCAGCGTAGAGAGTACCACAGATACGCAGTATTTT	CASSVESTTDTQYF	TRBV9	TRBJ2-3	.	.	14
TGTGCCAGCAGCGTAGCAGGGTCCAGTGAAGCTTTCTTT	CASSVAGSSEAFF	TRBV9	TRBJ1-1	.	.	13
TGTGCCAGCACCTCCATGGGGGGCCAGCCCCAGCATTTT	CASTSMGGQPQHF	TRBV27	TRBJ1-5	.	.	13
TGTGCCATCAGGACCGGGACACTCTTCTCCTACGAGCAGTACTTC	CAIRTGTLFSYEQYF	TRBV10-3	TRBJ2-7	once	.	15
TGTGCCAGCAGCCCTCTCCCGTTGGGCCGAAACACCGGGGAGCTGTTTTTT	CASSPLPLGRNTGELFF	TRBV9	TRBJ2-2	.	.	17
TGTGCCAGCAGTTACAATTTGACGGACACTGACTACGAGCAGTACTTC	CASSYNLTDTDYEQYF	TRBV6-5	TRBJ2-7	.	.	16
TGCGCCAGCAGGCCGGGACAGCTCTACAATGAGCAGTTCTTC	CASRPGQLYNEQFF	TRBV5-1	TRBJ2-1	.	TRBD1	14
TGTGCCAGCGGATGGGGAGGGTCCGGGGAGCTGTTTTTT	CASGWGGSGELFF	TRBV27	TRBJ2-2	.	TRBD2	13
TGTGCCAGCAGTGAATCGGGCGGGAGAGGTCACGAGCAGTACTTC	CASSESGGRGHEQYF	TRBV25-1	TRBJ2-7	.	TRBD2	15
TGTGCCAGCAGCCTGGGACTAGCGGTTGGCATAGGGCTGTTTTTT	CASSLGLAVGIGLFF	TRBV2	TRBJ2-2	medium-sized	TRBD2	15
TGTGCCTGGAGTGTCGACAGTACCTATGGCTACACCTTC	CAWSVDSTYGYTF	TRBV30	TRBJ1-2	.	.	13
TGTGCCAGCAGTAACGGGATTCCTAAAAACACAGATACGCAGTATTTT	CASSNGIPKNTDTQYF	TRBV2	TRBJ2-3	.	.	16
TGTGCCAGCAGTTATCGGGGGACTAGCGAGACCTACGAGCAGTACTTC	CASSYRGTSETYEQYF	TRBV6-5	TRBJ2-7	.	TRBD2	16
TGTGCCAGCACTCTCCAGGGAGGGTTCACTGAAGCTTTCTTT	CASTLQGGFTEAFF	TRBV27	TRBJ1-1	few	.	14
TGTGCCAGCAGTGAACAGGGCTATGGCTACACCTTC	CASSEQGYGYTF	TRBV2	TRBJ1-2	.	.	12
TGTGCCAGCAGTTACTCCATAGGATCCGGAAACACCATATATTTT	CASSYSIGSGNTIYF	TRBV6-5	TRBJ1-3	.	.	15
TGTGCCTGGAGCGAAGCGGGAGGTCGGCAGTTCTTC	CAWSEAGGRQFF	TRBV30	TRBJ2-1	.	TRBD2	12
TGTGCCAGCAGAAGGGACAACTCGAACACTGAAGCTTTCTTT	CASRRDNSNTEAFF	TRBV6-1	TRBJ1-1	.	.	14
TGTGCCATCAGTGAGTCGCGGGCAGACAATCAGCCCCAGCATTTT	CAISESRADNQPQHF	TRBV10-3	TRBJ1-5	.	.	15
TGTGCCAGCCCTGCCCGCGGGACTAGCGGTACCTACGAGCAGTACTTC	CASPARGTSGTYEQYF	TRBV28	TRBJ2-7	.	TRBD2	16
TGTGCCAGCAGTGACGGCCTATCGTACGAGCAGTACTTC	CASSDGLSYEQYF	TRBV25-1	TRBJ2-7	.	.	13
TGTGCCAGCAGTTCAGGGGGCGCCCAGGAAAAACTGTTTTTT	CASSSGGAQEKLFF	TRBV28	TRBJ1-4	.	TRBD1	14
TGTGCCAGCAAGGGGACAGGACTCCTCTACGAGCAGTACTTC	CASKGTGLLYEQYF	TRBV5-5	TRBJ2-7	.	TRBD1	14
TGTGCCAGTATAAAGGGGATGAACACTGAAGCTTTCTTT	CASIKGMNTEAFF	TRBV19	TRBJ1-1	.	.	13
TGTGCCAGCAGTTCAGGGTTGAGGGCTGAAGCTTTCTTT	CASSSGLRAEAFF	TRBV7-2	TRBJ1-1	.	.	13
TGTGCCAGCAGTTTTGCCTGGGGACTAGCGGGAGAGACCTACGAGCAGTACTTC	CASSFAWGLAGETYEQYF	TRBV25-1	TRBJ2-7	.	TRBD2	18
TGTGCCAGCCGGCCGACCGCTAGCTCCTACAATGAGCAGTTCTTC	CASRPTASSYNEQFF	TRBV2	TRBJ2-1	once	.	15
TGTGCCAGTAGTCGGACGGGGACTCTTGGCCACTACGAGCAGTACTTC	CASSRTGTLGHYEQYF	TRBV19	TRBJ2-7	.	.	16
TGTGGGACCAGGGGGCGACGCGGGGAGCTGTTTTTT	CGTRGRRGELFF	TRBV19	TRBJ2-2	once	TRBD1	12
TGTGCCAGCAAAACAGGGTACAATGAGCAGTTCTTC	CASKTGYNEQFF	TRBV6-1	TRBJ2-1	once	.	12
TGTGCCAGCAGTTTAGGCCTAGCGGGACCCCAAGAGACCCAGTACTTC	CASSLGLAGPQETQYF	TRBV6-6	TRBJ2-5	.	TRBD2	16
TGTGCCAGCAGCTCAGGGACGGGGGCCTACAATGAGCAGTTCTTC	CASSSGTGAYNEQFF	TRBV5-8	TRBJ2-1	.	.	15
TGTGCCAGCAGTTCGAGGACAGGGGGGCCTGAAAAACTGTTTTTT	CASSSRTGGPEKLFF	TRBV6-5	TRBJ1-4	.	TRBD1	15
TGTGCCAGCAGTTTAGGGTCAGGGCTCAATCAGCCCCAGCATTTT	CASSLGSGLNQPQHF	TRBV28	TRBJ1-5	once	.	15
TGTGCCACCAGCAGAGACCGGACCTCTTACGAGCAGTACTTC	CATSRDRTSYEQYF	TRBV15	TRBJ2-7	.	.	14
TGTGCCAGTAGCCGAAATCAGGGACAGGGGGTTTTAGCTGGGGCCAACGTCCTGACTTTC	CASSRNQGQGVLAGANVLTF	TRBV19	TRBJ2-6	.	TRBD1	20
TGTGCCAGCAGTCACCCGGACAGGAACACCATATATTTT	CASSHPDRNTIYF	TRBV27	TRBJ1-3	.	TRBD1	13
TGCGCCAGCAGCTGGCGAACCGGGACTAGCGCGAACGAGCAGTACTTC	CASSWRTGTSANEQYF	TRBV5-1	TRBJ2-7	.	TRBD2	16
TGTGCCAGCCTACAAGGGTTGGACGGAAAACTGTTTTTT	CASLQGLDGKLFF	TRBV6-6	TRBJ1-4	.	.	13